This record looks at one T cell receptor (beta chain) sequence and its context. Its antigen remains unidentified. No much larger clonotype is one base removed from it; base qualities were not supplied. Distinct nucleotide sequences in the sample also encode this CDR3. V was cut back by 2 bases and J by 3 bases, leaving a gap of 5 bases between them. The CDR3 has 13 amino acids, counting the end cysteine and phenylalanine. Left in the record is the CDR3 DNA by itself, 39 bases read in frame from the first base. From a lookup of the germline V gene, CDR1 and CDR2 are MNHNS and SASEGT. Participants in the prospective study were enrolled through a virtual design, were aged about 18 to 100 years, and lived in 24 United States geographic areas. Cohort assignment in the prospective study relied on participant-reported clinical history from a screening survey and a study questionnaire. Recovered participants in ImmuneRACE Cohort 3 were defined as having two consecutive negative NP/OP PCR tests, clearance from a healthcare professional, or resolution of symptoms. Mobile phlebotomists in the prospective study collected whole blood, serum and a nasopharyngeal or oropharyngeal swab from every participant. Additional blood draws and questionnaires over a 2-month period could optionally be provided by prospective study participants. Before DNA extraction, prospective study blood samples were shipped either frozen or at room temperature.

TCRbeta CDR3 regions were amplified from genomic DNA using the immunoSEQ Assay, a bias-controlled multiplex PCR. As for how the authors treated the data: The number of nucleated cells in each sample was estimated by amplification of reference gene primers within the assay. Sequence reads were collapsed and filtered to measure the absolute abundance of every unique TCRbeta CDR3 rearrangement. Productive Simpson clonality was computed per sample as the square root of Simpson's diversity index over productive rearrangements. This immuneACCESS table, as held by TCRdb, lists in-frame sequences with V and J called but not all clones. Of the missing ones, under half trace to an unresolved V gene in checked studies; the others have no known cause. The V and J calls and the clone size are those of that table, but D and trimming were determined from the DNA. The sample yields 160,000 or so clones; around 82% were counted once. Around 18% of the sample is in the top ten clones.

This sample was taken from a study of blood T cell repertoires in COVID-19 (dated by TCRdb to about 2020). Background on the whole study: Samples covering the acute and convalescent phases of COVID-19 were provided by collaborators in the United States, Italy and Spain. The prospective study material was composed of cDNA or gDNA derived from T cells, B-cell-depleted T cells, or PBMCs. Deeply sampled blood TCRbeta repertoires from subjects exposed to, actively infected with, or recovered from COVID-19 were included in the dataset. The repertoires were released in a freely available public database meant as a resource for research on the immune response to SARS-CoV-2. Samples came from the ongoing ImmuneRACE study (first 160 participants) plus 1,254 subjects from 6 global collaborators. A de-identified subject ID, COVID-19 status, age in years and sex were almost always included in the sample metadata. Where HLA class I and class II types were available, the types were taken from metadata supplied by the sample provider, not from assay-based typing.

Broad study findings and their caveats: The amount of clinical and demographic metadata varied by source and participant and was provided uncurated.

Material: PBMCs or T cells enriched from blood (not recorded which). The rearranged chain carries TRBV6-1 and TRBJ1-5; the D gene cannot be named for sure. This clonotype was obtained from a man in his fifties or sixties who had recovered from COVID-19. In nucleotide form, the sequence is TGTGCCAGCAGTGAACAGGTCAATCAGCCCCAGCATTTT. The encoded protein is CASSEQVNQPQHF.